These 10 T cell receptor beta chains share one sample of origin, sequenced in a study of control samples from healthy donors and cancer patients. Clones were sequenced by immunoSEQ multiplex PCR, and TCRdb holds only the in-frame ones, with some missing. This sample has roughly 150,000 clones, with about 93% found just once. The sequenced material came from blood. The receptor set was obtained from a man between 45 and 60 years old in good health.

The chain combines TRBV6-5 with TRBJ1-2; TRBD1 matches at 9 bases. Germline loops: CDR1 MNHEY, CDR2 SVGAGI. V dropped 7 bases and J dropped 7; count of bases not matched to a gene: 10. The CDR3 runs to 14 residues. Here the CDR3 DNA reads TGTGCCAGCATCACAGGGGGCGCTTTTTTTGGCTACACCTTC. Protein: CASITGGAFFGYTF.

The chain joins TRBV5-1 to TRBJ1-2; tentatively, D is TRBD1 (5 bases). Germline V lookup: CDR1 SGHRS, CDR2 YFSETQ. The ends were cut back, 4 bases at V and 0 bases at J, with 10 bases in the middle. The CDR3 runs 14 residues. The CDR3 nucleotides read TGCGCCAGCAGCCTACAGGTGTCTAACTATGGCTACACCTTC. Translation: CASSLQVSNYGYTF.

The chain uses TRBV11-2 and TRBJ2-7; 10 bases line up with TRBD2. V lost 11 bases and J lost 4; bases outside the gene matches: 11. The CDR3 covers 14 residues. Looked up from germline, CDR1 is SGHAT and CDR2 is FQNNGV. The CDR3 DNA reads TGTGCCGAAAAAACCGGGACTAGCGTTTACGAGCAGTACTTC. Protein: CAEKTGTSVYEQYF.

This chain connects TRBV14 to TRBJ2-2; no clear D. CDR3 length equals 13 residues. Germline V CDR1 and CDR2: SGHDN, FVKESK. Trimming took off 2 bases at V and 6 bases at J, with 7 bases between the two ends. The CDR3 loop is CASSQQPAGELFF. The DNA of the CDR3 is TGTGCCAGCAGCCAACAGCCGGCCGGGGAGCTGTTTTTT.

This clone was detected only once. This rearrangement joins TRBV27 to TRBJ2-7; 11 bases fit TRBD1. J was trimmed by 3 bases and V by 10 bases; bases with no gene match: 5. Germline V gene data show CDR1 as MNHEY and CDR2 as SMNVEV (reference sequence). The CDR3 covers 13 residues. In nucleotides, the CDR3 is TGTGCCACCAAAGGGACAGGGGGCTACGAGCAGTACTTC. Its protein is CATKGTGGYEQYF.

V gene TRBV5-1 combines with J gene TRBJ1-2, with D hard to call. The germline CDR1 and CDR2 sequences are SGHRS and YFSETQ. V was pared by 4 bases and J by 0 bases, with 10 bases between. The CDR3 is 14 residues long. The CDR3 reads CASSGAGANYGYTF. The CDR3 DNA sequence: TGCGCCAGCAGCGGCGCAGGCGCTAACTATGGCTACACCTTC.

The rearrangement joins TRBV5-1 to TRBJ2-7, with a weak D call TRBD2 (6 bases). The CDR3 totals 13 residues. Trimming left V 0 bases short and J 6 bases short, with 10 bases between. Germline loops: CDR1 SGHRS, CDR2 YFSETQ. CDR3 sequence: CASSLVAGTEQYF. In DNA, the CDR3 is TGCGCCAGCAGCTTGGTGGCGGGAACCGAGCAGTACTTC.

J is TRBJ1-5 and V is TRBV6-6; perhaps TRBD1 as D (5 bases). CDR1 and CDR2 (germline): MNHNY, SVGAGI (reference sequence). Between the trimmed V and J ends, which lost 5 bases and 4 bases, there was a span of 9 bases. The CDR3 consists of 13 residues. The CDR3 loop reads CASSIPGNQPQHF. In nucleotides, the CDR3 is TGTGCCAGCAGTATTCCAGGGAATCAGCCCCAGCATTTT.

V is TRBV19 and J is TRBJ1-2, with 12 bases lining up with TRBD1. This CDR3 spans 13 amino acids. J was trimmed by 7 bases and V by 6 bases; bases with no gene match: 3. Germline CDR1 and CDR2: LNHDA and SQIVND (reference sequence). For the CDR3, the DNA is TGTGCCAGTAGCCCGGGACAGGGGGCTGGCTACACCTTC. This gives the protein CASSPGQGAGYTF.

The chain recombines TRBV7-9 with TRBJ1-1; a weak D match, TRBD1 (5 bases). Germline assignment: CDR1 SEHNR and CDR2 FQNEAQ (reference sequence). This CDR3 comprises 14 residues. V was shortened by 1 base and J by 1 base, with 7 bases between the two germline ends. CDR3 in DNA: TGTGCCAGCAGCTTAGATGGGGGGAACACTGAAGCTTTCTTT. Its translation is CASSLDGGNTEAFF.